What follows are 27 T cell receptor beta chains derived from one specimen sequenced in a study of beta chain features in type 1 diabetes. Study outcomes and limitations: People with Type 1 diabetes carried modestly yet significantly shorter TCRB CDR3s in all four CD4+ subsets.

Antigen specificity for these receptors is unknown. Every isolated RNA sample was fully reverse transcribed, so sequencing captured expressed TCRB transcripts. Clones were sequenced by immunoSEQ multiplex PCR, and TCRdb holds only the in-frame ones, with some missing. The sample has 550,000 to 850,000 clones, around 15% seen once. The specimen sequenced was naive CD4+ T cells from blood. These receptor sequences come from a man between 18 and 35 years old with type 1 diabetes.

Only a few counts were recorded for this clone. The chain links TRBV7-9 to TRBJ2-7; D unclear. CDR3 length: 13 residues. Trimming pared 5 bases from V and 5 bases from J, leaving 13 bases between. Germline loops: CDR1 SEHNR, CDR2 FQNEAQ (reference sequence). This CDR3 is CASSLDGRNEQYF. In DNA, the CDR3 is TGTGCCAGCAGCCTGGATGGGCGGAACGAGCAGTACTTC.

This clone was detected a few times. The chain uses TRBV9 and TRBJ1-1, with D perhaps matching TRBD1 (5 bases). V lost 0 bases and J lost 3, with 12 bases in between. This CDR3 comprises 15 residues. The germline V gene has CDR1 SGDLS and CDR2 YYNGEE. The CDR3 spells CASSVGGRVDTEAFF. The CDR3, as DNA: TGTGCCAGCAGCGTAGGCGGCAGGGTTGACACTGAAGCTTTCTTT.

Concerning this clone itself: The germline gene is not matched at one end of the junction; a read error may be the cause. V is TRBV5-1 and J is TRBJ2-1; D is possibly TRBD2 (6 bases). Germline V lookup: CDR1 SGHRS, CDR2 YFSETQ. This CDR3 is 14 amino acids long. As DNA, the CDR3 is TGCGCCAGCAGTTTGGAGGGGACGAGTGGTGAGCAGTTCTTC. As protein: CASSLEGTSGEQFF.

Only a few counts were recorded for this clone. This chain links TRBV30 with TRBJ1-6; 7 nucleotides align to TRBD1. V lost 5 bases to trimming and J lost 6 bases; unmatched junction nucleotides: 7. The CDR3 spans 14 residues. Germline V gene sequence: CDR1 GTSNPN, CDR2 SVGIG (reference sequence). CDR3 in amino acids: CAWGTGDGNSPLHF. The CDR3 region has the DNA TGTGCCTGGGGAACAGGGGATGGTAATTCACCCCTCCACTTT.

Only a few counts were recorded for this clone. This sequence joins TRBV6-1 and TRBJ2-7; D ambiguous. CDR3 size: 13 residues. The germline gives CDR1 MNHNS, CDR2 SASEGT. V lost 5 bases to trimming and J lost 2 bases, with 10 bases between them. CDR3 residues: CASSTDGTYEQYF. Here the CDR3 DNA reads TGTGCCAGCAGTACCGACGGAACCTACGAGCAGTACTTC.

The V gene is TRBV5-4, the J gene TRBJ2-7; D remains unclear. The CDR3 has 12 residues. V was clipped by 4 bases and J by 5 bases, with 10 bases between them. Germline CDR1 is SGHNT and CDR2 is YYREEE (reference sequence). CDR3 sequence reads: CASSQDENEQYF. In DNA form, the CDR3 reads TGTGCCAGCAGCCAGGACGAAAACGAGCAGTACTTC.

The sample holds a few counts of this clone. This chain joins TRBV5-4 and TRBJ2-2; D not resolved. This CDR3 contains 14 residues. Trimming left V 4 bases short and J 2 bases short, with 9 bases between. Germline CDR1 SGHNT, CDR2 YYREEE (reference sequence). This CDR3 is CASSPGPNTGELFF. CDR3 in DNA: TGTGCCAGCAGCCCCGGTCCCAACACCGGGGAGCTGTTTTTT.

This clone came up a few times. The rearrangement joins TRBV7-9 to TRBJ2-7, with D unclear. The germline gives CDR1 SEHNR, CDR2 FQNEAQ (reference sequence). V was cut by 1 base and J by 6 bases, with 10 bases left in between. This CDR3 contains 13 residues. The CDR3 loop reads CASSLGPLVEQYF. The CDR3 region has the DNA TGTGCCAGCAGCTTAGGACCCCTAGTCGAGCAGTACTTC.

As DNA, the CDR3 is TGTGCCATGGTACCTACCGGGACTCCGGTATCTACGCAGTATTTT. Encoded protein: CAMVPTGTPVSTQYF. V gene TRBV2 combines with J gene TRBJ2-3; a weak D match, TRBD2 (6 bases). Germline V gene sequence: CDR1 SNHLY, CDR2 FYNNEI. The CDR3 loop spans 15 amino acids. Trimming cost V 10 bases and J 8 bases, with 25 bases left between them.

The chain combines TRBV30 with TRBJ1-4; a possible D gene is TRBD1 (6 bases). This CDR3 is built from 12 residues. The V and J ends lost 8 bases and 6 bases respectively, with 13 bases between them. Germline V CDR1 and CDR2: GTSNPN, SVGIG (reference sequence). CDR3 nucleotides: TGTGCCCGGACGGGGGCGGATGAAAAACTGTTTTTT. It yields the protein CARTGADEKLFF.

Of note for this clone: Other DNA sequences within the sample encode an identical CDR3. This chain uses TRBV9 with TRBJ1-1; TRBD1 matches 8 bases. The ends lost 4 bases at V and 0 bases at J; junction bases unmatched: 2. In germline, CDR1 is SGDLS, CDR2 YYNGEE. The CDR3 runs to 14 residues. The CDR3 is CASSPTGVNTEAFF. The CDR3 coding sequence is TGTGCCAGCAGCCCGACAGGGGTGAACACTGAAGCTTTCTTT.

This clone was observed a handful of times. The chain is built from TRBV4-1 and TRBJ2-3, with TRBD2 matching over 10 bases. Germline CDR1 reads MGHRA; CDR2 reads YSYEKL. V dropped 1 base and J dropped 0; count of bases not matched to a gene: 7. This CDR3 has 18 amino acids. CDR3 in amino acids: CASSQVSGGAASTDTQYF. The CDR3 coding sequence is TGCGCCAGCAGCCAAGTAAGCGGGGGGGCCGCTAGCACAGATACGCAGTATTTT.

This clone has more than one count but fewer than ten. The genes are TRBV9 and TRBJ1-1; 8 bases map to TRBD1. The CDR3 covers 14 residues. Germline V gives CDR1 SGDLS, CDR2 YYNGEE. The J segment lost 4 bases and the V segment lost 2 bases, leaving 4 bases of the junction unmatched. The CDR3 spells CASSVWTGITEAFF. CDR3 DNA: TGTGCCAGCAGCGTTTGGACAGGGATCACTGAAGCTTTCTTT.

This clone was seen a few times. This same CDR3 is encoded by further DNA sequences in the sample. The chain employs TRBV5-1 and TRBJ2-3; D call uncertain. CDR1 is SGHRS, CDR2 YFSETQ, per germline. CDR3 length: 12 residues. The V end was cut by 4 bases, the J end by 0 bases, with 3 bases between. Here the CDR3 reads CASSLSTDTQYF. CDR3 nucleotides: TGCGCCAGCAGCCTAAGCACAGATACGCAGTATTTT.

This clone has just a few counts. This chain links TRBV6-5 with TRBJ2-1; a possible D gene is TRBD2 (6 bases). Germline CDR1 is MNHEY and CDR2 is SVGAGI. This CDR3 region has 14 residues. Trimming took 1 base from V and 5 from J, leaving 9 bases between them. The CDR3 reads CASSYFGTHNEQFF. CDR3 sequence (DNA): TGTGCCAGCAGTTACTTCGGGACTCACAATGAGCAGTTCTTC.

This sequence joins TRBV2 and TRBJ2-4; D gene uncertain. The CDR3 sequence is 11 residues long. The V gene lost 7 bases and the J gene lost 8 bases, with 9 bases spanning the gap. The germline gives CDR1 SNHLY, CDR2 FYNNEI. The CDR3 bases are TGTGCCAGCACTAACCTGGACATTCAGTACTTC. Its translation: CASTNLDIQYF.

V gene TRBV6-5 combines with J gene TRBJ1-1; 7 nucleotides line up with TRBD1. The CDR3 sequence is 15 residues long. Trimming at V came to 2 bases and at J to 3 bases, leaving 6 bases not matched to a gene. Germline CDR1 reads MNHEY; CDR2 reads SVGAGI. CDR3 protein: CASSYQGGMDTEAFF. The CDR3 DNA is TGTGCCAGCAGTTACCAGGGGGGCATGGACACTGAAGCTTTCTTT.

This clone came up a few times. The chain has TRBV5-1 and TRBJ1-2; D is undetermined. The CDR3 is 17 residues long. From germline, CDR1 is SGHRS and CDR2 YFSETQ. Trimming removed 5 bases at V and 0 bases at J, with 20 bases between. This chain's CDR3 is CASRGPGLRTPNYGYTF. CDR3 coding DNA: TGCGCCAGCAGGGGTCCAGGTCTAAGGACTCCTAACTATGGCTACACCTTC.

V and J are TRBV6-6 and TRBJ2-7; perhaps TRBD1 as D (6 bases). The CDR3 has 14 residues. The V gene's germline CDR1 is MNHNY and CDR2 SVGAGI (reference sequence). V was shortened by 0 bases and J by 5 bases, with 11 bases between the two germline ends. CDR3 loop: CASSYSRTADEQYF. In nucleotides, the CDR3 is TGTGCCAGCAGTTACTCCCGGACAGCGGACGAGCAGTACTTC.

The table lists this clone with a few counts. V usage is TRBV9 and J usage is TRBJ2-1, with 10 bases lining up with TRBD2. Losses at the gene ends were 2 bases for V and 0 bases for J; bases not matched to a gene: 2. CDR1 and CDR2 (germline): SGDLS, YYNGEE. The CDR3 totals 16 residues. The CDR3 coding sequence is TGTGCCAGCAGCGTTAGCGGGGGGAGCTCCTACAATGAGCAGTTCTTC. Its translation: CASSVSGGSSYNEQFF. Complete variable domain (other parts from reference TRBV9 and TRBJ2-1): DSGVTQTPKHLITATGQRVTLRCSPRSGDLSVYWYQQSLDQGLQFLIQYYNGEERAKGNILERFSAQQFPDLHSELNLSSLELGDSALYFCASSVSGGSSYNEQFFGPGTRLTVL.

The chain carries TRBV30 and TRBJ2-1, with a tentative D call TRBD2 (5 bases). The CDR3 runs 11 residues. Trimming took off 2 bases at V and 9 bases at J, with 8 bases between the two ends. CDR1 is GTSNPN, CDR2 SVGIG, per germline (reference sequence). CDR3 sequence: CAWSLTIEQFF. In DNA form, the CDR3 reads TGTGCCTGGAGTTTGACTATTGAGCAGTTCTTC.

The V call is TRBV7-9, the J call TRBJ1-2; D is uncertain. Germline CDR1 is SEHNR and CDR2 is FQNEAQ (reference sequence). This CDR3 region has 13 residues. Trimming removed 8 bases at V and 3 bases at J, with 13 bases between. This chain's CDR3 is CASGKQQYYGYTF. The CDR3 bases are TGTGCCAGCGGGAAGCAGCAATACTATGGCTACACCTTC.

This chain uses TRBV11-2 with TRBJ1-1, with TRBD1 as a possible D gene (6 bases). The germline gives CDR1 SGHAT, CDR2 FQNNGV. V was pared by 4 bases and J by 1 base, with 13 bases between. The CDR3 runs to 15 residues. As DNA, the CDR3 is TGTGCCAGCAGCTCAACCGGGACACAGAACACTGAAGCTTTCTTT. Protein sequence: CASSSTGTQNTEAFF. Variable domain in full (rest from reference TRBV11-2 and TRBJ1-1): EAGVAQSPRYKIIEKRQSVAFWCNPISGHATLYWYQQILGQGPKLLIQFQNNGVVDDSQLPKDRFSAERLKGVDSTLKIQPAKLEDSAVYLCASSSTGTQNTEAFFGQGTRLTVV.

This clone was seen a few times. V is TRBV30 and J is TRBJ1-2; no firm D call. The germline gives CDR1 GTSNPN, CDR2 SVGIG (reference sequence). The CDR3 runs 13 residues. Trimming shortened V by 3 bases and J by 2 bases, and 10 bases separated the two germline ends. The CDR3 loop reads CAWSLPRNYGYTF. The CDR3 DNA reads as TGTGCCTGGAGCTTGCCCAGGAACTATGGCTACACCTTC.

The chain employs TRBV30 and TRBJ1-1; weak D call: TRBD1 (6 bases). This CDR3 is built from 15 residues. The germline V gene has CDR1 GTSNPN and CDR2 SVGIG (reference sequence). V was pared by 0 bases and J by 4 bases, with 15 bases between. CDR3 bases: TGTGCCTGGAGTGTTAAGCAGGGCAGGGGCACTGAAGCTTTCTTT. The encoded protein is CAWSVKQGRGTEAFF.

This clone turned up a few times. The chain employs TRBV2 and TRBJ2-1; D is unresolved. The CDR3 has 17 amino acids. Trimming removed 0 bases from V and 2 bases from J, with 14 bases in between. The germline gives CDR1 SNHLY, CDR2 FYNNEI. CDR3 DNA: TGTGCCAGCAGTGAAGCAAAACGAGCTAGAACCTACAATGAGCAGTTCTTC. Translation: CASSEAKRARTYNEQFF. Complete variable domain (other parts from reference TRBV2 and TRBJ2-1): EPEVTQTPSHQVTQMGQEVILRCVPISNHLYFYWYRQILGQKVEFLVSFYNNEISEKSEIFDDQFSVERPDGSNFTLKIRSTKLEDSAMYFCASSEAKRARTYNEQFFGPGTRLTVL.

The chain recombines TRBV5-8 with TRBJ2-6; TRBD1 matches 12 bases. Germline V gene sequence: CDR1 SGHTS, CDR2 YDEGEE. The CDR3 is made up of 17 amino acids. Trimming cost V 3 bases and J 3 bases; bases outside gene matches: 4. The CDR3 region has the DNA TGTGCCAGCAGCTGGGGACAGGGGGCAGGTGGGGCCAACGTCCTGACTTTC. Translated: CASSWGQGAGGANVLTF.